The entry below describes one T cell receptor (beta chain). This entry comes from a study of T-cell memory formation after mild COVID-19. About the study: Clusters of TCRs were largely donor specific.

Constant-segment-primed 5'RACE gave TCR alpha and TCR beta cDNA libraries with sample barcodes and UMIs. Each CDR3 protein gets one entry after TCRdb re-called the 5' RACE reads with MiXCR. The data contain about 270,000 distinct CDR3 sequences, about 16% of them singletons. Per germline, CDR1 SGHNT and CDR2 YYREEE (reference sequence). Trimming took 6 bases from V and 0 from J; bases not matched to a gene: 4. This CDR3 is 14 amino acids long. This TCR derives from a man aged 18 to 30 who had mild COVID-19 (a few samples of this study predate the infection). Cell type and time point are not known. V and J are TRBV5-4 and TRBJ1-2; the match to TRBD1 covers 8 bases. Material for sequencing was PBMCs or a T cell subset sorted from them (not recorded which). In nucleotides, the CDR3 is TGTGCCAGCAACCCGGGACAGGCTAACTATGGCTACACCTTC. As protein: CASNPGQANYGYTF.